This entry features one TCR beta chain sequence. What it binds is not known. The same CDR3 can be traced to other DNA sequences in this sample. The source of the sample is a study of shared clonotypes between healthy human individuals. The study, taken as a whole, reports: The expectation was that sequencing depth would affect clonotype sharing among donors. Generally, naive subsets (rather than memory subsets) showed larger estimated richness.

The CDR3 is 15 residues long. CDR1 is SGHRS, CDR2 YFSETQ, per germline. The germline V and J ends were trimmed by 0 bases and 0 bases, with 7 bases remaining between them. Every contributor of samples was a Caucasian grown-up residing in Nashville, Tennessee. The authors divided CD4+ cells into CD45RA+ naive and CD45RA-negative memory subsets. Sequencing was performed with immunoSEQ multiplex PCR; in TCRdb, only in-frame clones are kept and a portion is missing. The sample lists under 2.5 million clones, under 95% occurring once. This chain connects TRBV5-1 to TRBJ1-3; no reliable D call. Sequencing used naive CD4+ T cells from PBMCs. Subset defined: CD45RA+ positively selected. The TCR was taken from a man younger than 35 in good health. Some clones in this sample may be carry-over from other donors' samples. As DNA, the CDR3 is TGCGCCAGCAGCTTGGGACCGAACTCTGGAAACACCATATATTTT. Amino acid sequence: CASSLGPNSGNTIYF. Complete variable domain (other parts from reference TRBV5-1 and TRBJ1-3): KAGVTQTPRYLIKTRGQQVTLSCSPISGHRSVSWYQQTPGQGLQFLFEYFSETQRNKGNFPGRFSGRQFSNSRSEMNVSTLELGDSALYLCASSLGPNSGNTIYFGEGSWLTVV.